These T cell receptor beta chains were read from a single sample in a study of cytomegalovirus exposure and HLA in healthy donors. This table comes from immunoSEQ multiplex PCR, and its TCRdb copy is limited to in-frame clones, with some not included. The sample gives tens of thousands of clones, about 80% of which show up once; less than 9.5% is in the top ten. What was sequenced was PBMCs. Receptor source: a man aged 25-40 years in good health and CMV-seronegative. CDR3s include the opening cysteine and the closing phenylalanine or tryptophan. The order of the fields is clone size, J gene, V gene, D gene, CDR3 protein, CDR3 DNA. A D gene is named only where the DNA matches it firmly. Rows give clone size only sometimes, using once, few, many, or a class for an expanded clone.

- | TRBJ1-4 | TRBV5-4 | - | CASSSRAGIGEKLFF | TGTGCCAGCAGCTCACGAGCAGGGATTGGGGAAAAACTGTTTTTT
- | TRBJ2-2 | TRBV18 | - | CASSPRDSRVSGELFF | TGTGCCAGCTCACCCCGGGACTCCCGGGTCAGCGGGGAGCTGTTTTTT
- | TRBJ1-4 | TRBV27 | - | CASSLIFREGEKLFF | TGTGCCAGCAGTTTAATATTTCGGGAGGGTGAAAAACTGTTTTTT
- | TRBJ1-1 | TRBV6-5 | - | CASSLLVQGNTEAFF | TGTGCCAGCAGTCTTCTCGTCCAGGGGAACACTGAAGCTTTCTTT
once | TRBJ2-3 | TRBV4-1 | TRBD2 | CASSQDPSGLLGPQYF | TGCGCCAGCAGCCAAGACCCTAGCGGGCTGCTCGGACCGCAGTATTTT
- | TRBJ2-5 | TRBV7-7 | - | CASSPTAEETQYF | TGTGCCAGCAGCCCAACGGCGGAAGAGACCCAGTACTTC
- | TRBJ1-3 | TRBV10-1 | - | CASTPGGLQQEGNTIYF | TGCGCCAGCACACCTGGGGGCCTTCAGCAGGAGGGAAACACCATATATTTT
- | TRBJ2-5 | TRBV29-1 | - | CSVVLLETQYF | TGCAGCGTTGTTTTATTAGAGACCCAGTACTTC
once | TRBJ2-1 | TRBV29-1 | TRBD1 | CSVTGDSSYNEQFF | TGCAGCGTCACTGGGGACAGCTCCTACAATGAGCAGTTCTTC
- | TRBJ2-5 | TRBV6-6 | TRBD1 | CASRAGTAQEAQYF | TGTGCCAGCAGAGCCGGGACAGCCCAAGAGGCCCAGTACTTC
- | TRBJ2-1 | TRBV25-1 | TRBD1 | CASSEPDRGLYNEQFF | TGTGCCAGCAGTGAACCGGACAGGGGCCTTTACAATGAGCAGTTCTTC
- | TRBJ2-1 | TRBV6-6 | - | CASRVSGGPYNEQFF | TGTGCCAGCAGAGTTTCCGGGGGTCCCTACAATGAGCAGTTCTTC
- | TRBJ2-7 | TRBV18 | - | CASSRQATPSREQYF | TGTGCCAGCTCACGGCAGGCCACCCCTTCGCGCGAGCAGTACTTC
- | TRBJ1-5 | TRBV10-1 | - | CASSEVRVPQHF | TGCGCCAGCAGTGAGGTCAGGGTCCCCCAGCATTTT
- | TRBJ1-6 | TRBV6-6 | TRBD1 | CASNPMGQGLPLHF | TGTGCCAGCAACCCCATGGGACAGGGTCTACCCCTCCACTTT
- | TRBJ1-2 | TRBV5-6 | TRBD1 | CASSLEDRDRVYGYTF | TGTGCCAGCAGCTTGGAGGACAGGGACAGAGTCTATGGCTACACCTTC
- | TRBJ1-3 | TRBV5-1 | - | CASSPVGGDGNTIYF | TGCGCCAGCAGCCCCGTGGGGGGGGATGGAAACACCATATATTTT
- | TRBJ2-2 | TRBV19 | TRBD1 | CASKGGGEAGELFF | TGTGCCAGCAAAGGGGGCGGTGAGGCCGGGGAGCTGTTTTTT
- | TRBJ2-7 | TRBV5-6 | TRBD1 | CASSLAGTASYEQYF | TGTGCCAGCAGCTTGGCCGGGACAGCCTCCTACGAGCAGTACTTC
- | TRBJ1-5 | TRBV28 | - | CASSLAQSNQPQHF | TGTGCCAGCAGTTTGGCACAGAGCAATCAGCCCCAGCATTTT
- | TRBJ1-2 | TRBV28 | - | CASASPGGHYGYTF | TGTGCCAGCGCATCACCGGGGGGTCACTATGGCTACACCTTC